This paragraph reports one T cell receptor beta chain. Its antigen is not known. The data derive from a study of OX40 agonist ivuxolimab in advanced cancers. Study in general: Ivuxolimab was administered intravenously to patients at 0.01 to 10 mg/kg every 2 weeks. Each dose-escalation patient presented with hepatocellular carcinoma, melanoma, renal cell or head and neck cancer. From roughly 20 to 85 years was the age range, with a mean of about 54 years, and around 83% were male. Study-level results: Partial responders at 0.1-3.0 mg/kg showed near-lowest clonal expansion.

The V end was cut by 3 bases, the J end by 6 bases, with 9 bases between. The V gene's germline CDR1 is MNHEY and CDR2 SMNVEV (reference sequence). The CDR3 loop spans 13 amino acids. Only in-frame clones appear in the TCRdb table, and some are missing; sequencing was by immunoSEQ multiplex PCR. The sample has 94,000 or so clones, under 85% seen once; the top ten hold roughly 5.2%. This sequence originates from an adult with an advanced solid tumor such as melanoma, head and neck, liver or kidney cancer. The chain links TRBV27 to TRBJ2-1; D possibly matches TRBD1 or TRBD2 (6 bases each). Source: CD4+ or CD8+ T cells sorted from blood, taken in a trial of the OX40 agonist ivuxolimab. In DNA, the CDR3 is TGTGCCAGCAGTTTGGGGGGCGGCAATGAGCAGTTCTTC. Translating it yields CASSLGGGNEQFF.